The entry below gives a single T cell receptor beta chain sequence along with its context. The clone's antigen remains unknown. Base quality data are lacking; no much larger clone is found one base away. The sample belongs to a study of blood T cell repertoires in COVID-19 (dated by TCRdb to the early 2020s). Background on the whole study: Samples covering the acute and convalescent phases of COVID-19 were provided by collaborators in the United States, Italy and Spain. The prospective study material was composed of cDNA or gDNA derived from T cells, B-cell-depleted T cells, or PBMCs. Deeply sampled blood TCRbeta repertoires from subjects exposed to, actively infected with, or recovered from COVID-19 were included in the dataset. A freely available public database, intended as a resource for researchers studying the immune response to SARS-CoV-2, is where the repertoires were released. Samples came from the ongoing ImmuneRACE study (first 160 participants) plus 1,254 subjects from 6 global collaborators. Nearly every sample came with metadata listing a de-identified subject ID, COVID-19 status, age in years and sex. HLA class I and class II types, where available, came from metadata supplied by the sample provider rather than from assay-based typing. What the authors observed across the whole study: How much clinical and demographic metadata was included differed by source and by participant, and the metadata was provided uncurated.

Whole blood was collected in K2EDTA tubes by collaborating institutions according to the institutions' own protocols. For TCRbeta analysis, collaborators shipped samples in one of three forms: frozen whole blood, isolated PBMCs, or DNA extracted from either of those sample types. The immunoSEQ Assay, a bias-controlled multiplex PCR, was used to amplify TCRbeta CDR3 regions from genomic DNA. Per the source publication's procedure: Within the assay, amplification of reference gene primers was used to estimate how many nucleated cells each sample contained. Sequence reads were collapsed and filtered to measure the absolute abundance of every unique TCRbeta CDR3 rearrangement. For each sample, productive Simpson clonality was calculated by taking the square root of Simpson's diversity index across productive rearrangements. The clones in this table, taken by TCRdb from immuneACCESS, are in-frame only. Not every clone is retained; where verified, under half of the shortfall comes from an unresolved V gene, and the cause of the rest is unknown. The V and J calls and clone size were taken over from that table, and D and trimming were inferred from the DNA. The sample profile shows some 97,000 clones; 70% to 90% of them were found once. The leading ten clones occupy around 15% of the sample.

The CDR3 runs 13 residues from the cysteine to the phenylalanine. Just CDR3 DNA is preserved here, 39 bases in frame from base 1. Between the V and J ends, shortened by 1 base and 7 bases respectively, the junction contains 9 bases. CDR1 KGHDR and CDR2 SFDVKD are derived from the germline V gene. Here the chain combines TRBV24-1 and TRBJ1-2; perhaps TRBD1 is the D gene, with 6 bases matching. Sequencing was carried out using peripheral blood. This TCR derives from a man aged 50 to 60 with active or convalescent COVID-19. The DNA sequence is TGTGCCACCAGTGATTTTGGGGGCTCTGGCTACACCTTC. Translation gives CATSDFGGSGYTF.